A single sample is the source of the 15 T cell receptor beta chains below, sequenced in a study of shared clonotypes between healthy human individuals. The repertoire was sequenced with immunoSEQ multiplex PCR; TCRdb's copy has only in-frame clones and lacks some. The sample has around 650,000 clones; approximately 96% are singletons. Naive CD8 cells, CD45RO-negative and positively selected for CCR7, excluded terminally differentiated effector memory CD45RA+ cells. Source material: naive CD8+ T cells sorted from blood. The receptors were gathered from a woman aged 25 to 39 in good health.

The rearrangement joins TRBV28 to TRBJ2-6; D might be TRBD1 or TRBD2, each matching 5 bases. The CDR3 spans 17 residues. V lost 5 bases and J 0 bases, leaving 14 bases between the germline ends. The germline CDR1 and CDR2 sequences are MDHEN and SYDVKM. This CDR3 reads CASSLSSGSSGANVLTF. The DNA of the CDR3 is TGTGCCAGCAGTCTAAGCTCAGGGAGCTCTGGGGCCAACGTCCTGACTTTC.

V and J are TRBV27 and TRBJ1-4, with TRBD1 as a possible D gene (5 bases). This CDR3 is built from 14 residues. Germline loops: CDR1 MNHEY, CDR2 SMNVEV (reference sequence). Trimming removed 3 bases at V and 7 bases at J, with 12 bases between. As DNA, the CDR3 is TGTGCCAGCAGTTTGGGGGGGACCGGTGAAAAACTGTTTTTT. Protein: CASSLGGTGEKLFF.

This chain connects TRBV10-3 to TRBJ2-5; D call uncertain. The CDR3 has 14 residues. Per germline, CDR1 ENHRY and CDR2 SYGVKD. V lost 4 bases to trimming and J lost 5 bases, with 14 bases between them. The CDR3 protein is CAISGAGESETQYF. The CDR3 DNA reads as TGTGCCATCAGTGGGGCCGGAGAATCGGAGACCCAGTACTTC.

The chain employs TRBV9 and TRBJ1-3; 7 bases align to TRBD1. The trim removed 4 bases at V and 7 bases at J, leaving 5 bases unmatched. Germline CDR1 is SGDLS and CDR2 is YYNGEE. The CDR3 contains 13 residues. CDR3 nucleotide sequence: TGTGCCAGCAGCCGGACAGGCGACAACACCATATATTTT. It is translated as CASSRTGDNTIYF.

This clone was seen only once. This sequence joins TRBV5-4 and TRBJ2-2, with 12 bases aligning to TRBD1. Germline CDR1 SGHNT, CDR2 YYREEE (reference sequence). Trimming took 4 bases from V and 10 from J; bases not matched to a gene: 5. The CDR3 consists of 14 residues. CDR3 in amino acids: CASSPRDRGQELFF. DNA of the CDR3: TGTGCCAGCAGCCCCCGGGACAGGGGGCAGGAGCTGTTTTTT.

This chain uses TRBV21-1 with TRBJ1-2. TRBV21-1 is labeled a pseudogene. The CDR3 consists of 10 residues. CDR3 in DNA: TGTGCCAGCCTCCTCTATGGCTACACCTTC. It specifies CASLLYGYTF.

This clone showed up just once. The V call is TRBV28, the J call TRBJ2-3; TRBD1 or TRBD2 may be the D gene (5 bases each). V gave up 2 bases and J gave up 0 bases, with 12 bases separating them. Germline V gene sequence: CDR1 MDHEN, CDR2 SYDVKM. The CDR3 has 16 residues. CDR3 region: CASSLLPGPSTDTQYF. The CDR3 DNA follows: TGTGCCAGCAGTTTACTTCCGGGACCGAGCACAGATACGCAGTATTTT.

The chain couples TRBV7-7 to TRBJ1-1; no reliable D call. The CDR3 runs 17 residues. The germline gives CDR1 SSHAT, CDR2 FNYEAQ (reference sequence). The V end was cut by 3 bases, the J end by 0 bases, with 17 bases between. In nucleotides, the CDR3 is TGTGCCAGCAGCTTCTTCCCGACGGTGGTAGTGAACACTGAAGCTTTCTTT. Translating it yields CASSFFPTVVVNTEAFF.

This CDR3 reads CASSLFSLASGMYEQYF. The CDR3 DNA is TGTGCCAGCAGCTTATTTTCCCTGGCTAGCGGGATGTACGAGCAGTACTTC. The chain couples TRBV7-9 to TRBJ2-7; 9 nucleotides match TRBD2. The trim removed 2 bases at V and 4 bases at J, leaving 12 bases unmatched. Germline V lookup: CDR1 SEHNR, CDR2 FQNEAQ (reference sequence). This CDR3 region has 17 residues.

This clone showed up just a few times. The genes are TRBV9 and TRBJ1-1; TRBD1 might be the D (5 bases). Between the trimmed V and J ends, which lost 0 bases and 4 bases, there was a span of 13 bases. The germline gives CDR1 SGDLS, CDR2 YYNGEE. This CDR3 has 15 amino acids. DNA of the CDR3: TGTGCCAGCAGCGTAGTGGAGGGGTCGGGCACTGAAGCTTTCTTT. It codes for CASSVVEGSGTEAFF.

This chain joins TRBV25-1 and TRBJ2-7; 8 nucleotides align to TRBD1. J was trimmed by 6 bases and V by 4 bases; bases with no gene match: 5. CDR1 and CDR2 from the germline V gene are MGHDK and SYGVNS. The CDR3 length is 13 residues. CDR3 sequence: CASSADRASEQYF. The CDR3 DNA reads as TGTGCCAGCAGTGCGGACAGGGCTAGCGAGCAGTACTTC.

V gene TRBV6-6 combines with J gene TRBJ1-5; D is uncertain. The germline V gene has CDR1 MNHNY and CDR2 SVGAGI (reference sequence). With 2 bases removed from V and 8 bases from J, the gap between germline ends came to 10 bases. CDR3 length: 13 residues. CDR3 sequence (DNA): TGTGCCAGCAGTTACGGCTACGGGGAGCCCCAGCATTTT. It is translated as CASSYGYGEPQHF.

V and J are TRBV29-1 and TRBJ1-1, with 7 nucleotides matching TRBD1. J gave up 2 bases and V 1 base, and 4 bases lay outside the gene matches. This CDR3 is 14 amino acids long. CDR1 and CDR2 from the germline V gene are SQVTM and ANQGSEA. The CDR3 DNA is TGCAGCGTTGAAGTGGGGACAGCAAACACTGAAGCTTTCTTT. Translated: CSVEVGTANTEAFF.

The chain links TRBV19 to TRBJ2-1; 10 bases are shared with TRBD1. Germline CDR1 and CDR2: LNHDA and SQIVND (reference sequence). V lost 1 base and J lost 4; bases outside the gene matches: 4. The CDR3 sequence is 16 residues long. CDR3 in amino acids: CASSIGTGGIYNEQFF. CDR3 sequence (DNA): TGTGCCAGTAGTATAGGGACAGGGGGTATATACAATGAGCAGTTCTTC.

The rearrangement joins TRBV4-1 to TRBJ2-7, with D tentatively TRBD1 or TRBD2 (5 bases each). Germline V lookup: CDR1 MGHRA, CDR2 YSYEKL. The CDR3 spans 15 residues. Trimming left V 0 bases short and J 3 bases short, with 12 bases between. CDR3: CASSQDSGQVYEQYF. The CDR3 DNA is TGCGCCAGCAGCCAAGATTCGGGGCAGGTCTACGAGCAGTACTTC.